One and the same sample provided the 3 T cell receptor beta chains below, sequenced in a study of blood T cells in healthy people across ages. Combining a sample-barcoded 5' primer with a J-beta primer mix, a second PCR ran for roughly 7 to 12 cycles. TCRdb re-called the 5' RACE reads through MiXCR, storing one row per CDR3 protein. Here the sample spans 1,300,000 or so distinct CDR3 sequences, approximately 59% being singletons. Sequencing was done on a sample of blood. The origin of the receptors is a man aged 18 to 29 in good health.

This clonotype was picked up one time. CDR3 nucleotide sequence: TGCAGCGCGACGTCGGGGGACACTGAAGCTTTCTTT. It specifies CSATSGDTEAFF. This chain joins TRBV29-1 and TRBJ1-1, with a weak D call TRBD1 (5 bases). The CDR3 extends over 12 amino acids. Trimming removed 7 bases at V and 3 bases at J, with 12 bases between. Germline-derived CDR1 and CDR2 are SQVTM and ANQGSEA.

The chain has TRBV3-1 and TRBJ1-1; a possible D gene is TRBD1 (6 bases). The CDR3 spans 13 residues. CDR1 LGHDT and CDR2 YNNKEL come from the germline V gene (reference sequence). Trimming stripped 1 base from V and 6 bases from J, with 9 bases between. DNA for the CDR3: TGTGCCAGCAGCCAAGTCAGGGGAGCTGAAGCTTTCTTT. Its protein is CASSQVRGAEAFF.

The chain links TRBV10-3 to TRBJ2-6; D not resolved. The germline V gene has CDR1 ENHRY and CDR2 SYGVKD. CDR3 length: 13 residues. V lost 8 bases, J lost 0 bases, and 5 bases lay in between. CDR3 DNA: TGTGCCATCGGATACTCTGGGGCCAACGTCCTGACTTTC. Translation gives CAIGYSGANVLTF.